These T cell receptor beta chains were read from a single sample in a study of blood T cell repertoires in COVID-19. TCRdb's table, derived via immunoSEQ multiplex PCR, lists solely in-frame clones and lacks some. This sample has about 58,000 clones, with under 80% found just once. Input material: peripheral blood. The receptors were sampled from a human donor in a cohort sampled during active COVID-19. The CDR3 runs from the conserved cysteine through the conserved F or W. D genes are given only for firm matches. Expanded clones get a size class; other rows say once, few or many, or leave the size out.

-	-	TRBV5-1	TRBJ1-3	CASSALHPGQFGSGNTIYF	TGCGCCAGCAGCGCCTTACACCCCGGACAGTTTGGCTCTGGAAACACCATATATTTT
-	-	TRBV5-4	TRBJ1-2	CASTSPSGTRGYTF	TGTGCCAGCACTTCGCCGTCGGGAACGAGGGGCTACACCTTC
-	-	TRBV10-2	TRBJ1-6	CASSDNPQGHSPLHF	TGCGCCAGCAGCGACAACCCTCAGGGGCATTCACCCCTCCACTTT
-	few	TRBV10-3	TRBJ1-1	CAISAQADEAFF	TGTGCCATCAGCGCGCAGGCCGATGAAGCTTTCTTT
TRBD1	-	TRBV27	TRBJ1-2	CASSSGTGGADGYTF	TGTGCCAGCAGTTCCGGGACAGGGGGCGCAGATGGCTACACCTTC
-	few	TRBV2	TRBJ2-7	CASSDTTYEQYF	TGTGCCAGCAGTGATACTACCTACGAGCAGTACTTC
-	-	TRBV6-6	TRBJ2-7	CASSLRVHEQYF	TGTGCCAGCAGCCTCCGGGTCCACGAGCAGTACTTC
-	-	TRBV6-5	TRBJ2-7	CASSYSNRFAYEQYF	TGTGCCAGCAGTTACTCGAACAGGTTTGCCTACGAGCAGTACTTC
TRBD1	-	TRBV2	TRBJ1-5	CATARGQASSNQPQHF	TGTGCCACCGCGAGAGGACAGGCAAGTAGCAATCAGCCCCAGCATTTT
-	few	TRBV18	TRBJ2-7	CASSPQAMNEQYF	TGTGCCAGCTCACCCCAAGCGATGAACGAGCAGTACTTC
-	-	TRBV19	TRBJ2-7	CASKGAVSSYEQYF	TGTGCCAGTAAGGGAGCGGTTTCCTCCTACGAGCAGTACTTC
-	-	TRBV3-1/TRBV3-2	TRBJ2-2	CASSQDVRLNTGELFF	TGTGCCAGCAGCCAAGATGTCAGACTGAACACCGGGGAGCTGTTTTTT
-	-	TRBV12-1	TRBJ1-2	CASSVGTGRYGYTF	TGTGCCAGCAGCGTCGGGACAGGCCGGTATGGCTACACCTTC
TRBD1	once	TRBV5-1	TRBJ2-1	CASSLAPTGASSYNEQFF	TGCGCCAGCAGCTTGGCCCCTACAGGGGCTAGCTCCTACAATGAGCAGTTCTTC
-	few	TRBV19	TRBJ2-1	CASSIMGPFNEQFF	TGTGCCAGTAGTATAATGGGGCCCTTTAATGAGCAGTTCTTC
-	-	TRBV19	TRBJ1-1	CASSIVSRVTEAFF	TGTGCCAGTAGTATAGTATCCAGGGTCACTGAAGCTTTCTTT
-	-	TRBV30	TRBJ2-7	CAWSGQGTYEQYF	TGTGCCTGGAGTGGTCAGGGAACGTACGAGCAGTACTTC
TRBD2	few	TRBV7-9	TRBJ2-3	CASSSVAGLTDTQYF	TGTGCCAGCAGCTCCGTAGCGGGGCTCACAGATACGCAGTATTTT
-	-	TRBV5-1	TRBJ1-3	CASSLDFSGNTIYF	TGCGCCAGCAGCTTGGACTTCTCTGGAAACACCATATATTTT
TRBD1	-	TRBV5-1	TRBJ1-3	CASSYDRGLAGNTIYF	TGCGCCAGCAGCTATGACAGGGGGTTAGCTGGAAACACCATATATTTT
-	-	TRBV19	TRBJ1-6	CASSTGEKWSPLHF	TGTGCCAGTAGTACCGGGGAAAAGTGGTCACCCCTCCACTTT